These 6 T cell receptor beta chains came from one sample sequenced in a study of blood T cell repertoires in COVID-19. Measured with immunoSEQ multiplex PCR; TCRdb has only the in-frame clones, and not every one. The data hold about 480,000 clones, with 80% to 90% observed a single time. Material: peripheral blood. These TCRs come from a woman aged 25 to 39 with acute or convalescent COVID-19.

The rearrangement uses TRBV7-6 and TRBJ2-5; 7 nucleotides line up with TRBD2. The CDR3 runs to 15 residues. With V trimmed by 5 bases and J by 5 bases, 11 bases remained unmatched. Looked up from germline, CDR1 is SGHVS and CDR2 is FNYEAQ. Here the CDR3 reads CASSPISGGWETQYF. The CDR3, as DNA: TGTGCCAGCAGCCCCATCTCGGGGGGTTGGGAGACCCAGTACTTC.

The chain recombines TRBV19 with TRBJ2-7; D is perhaps TRBD2 (5 bases). The length of the CDR3 is 15 residues. Germline V gene sequence: CDR1 LNHDA, CDR2 SQIVND (reference sequence). Trimming left V 3 bases short and J 2 bases short, with 14 bases between. CDR3 protein: CASSIGVYRPYEQYF. CDR3 sequence (DNA): TGTGCCAGTAGTATCGGGGTATACAGACCCTACGAGCAGTACTTC.

This clone was detected once. This sequence joins TRBV20-1 and TRBJ1-2; D gene ambiguous. Germline CDR1 and CDR2: DFQATT and SNEGSKA (reference sequence). There are 11 residues in the CDR3. The CDR3 region has the DNA TGCGCCACCTACAGAAACTATGGCTACACCTTC. Translated: CATYRNYGYTF.

The CDR3 DNA reads as TGTGCCAGCAGCAGAGGACAGGGGGCGAGGCAGCCCCAGCATTTT. Its protein product is CASSRGQGARQPQHF. V usage is TRBV11-2 and J usage is TRBJ1-5; 11 bases match TRBD1. The CDR3 extends over 15 amino acids. CDR1 and CDR2 (germline): SGHAT, FQNNGV. The V gene end was trimmed by 5 bases and the J gene end by 7 bases; junction bases not matched to a gene: 7.

The rearrangement uses TRBV6-6 and TRBJ2-1; tentatively, D is TRBD1 (8 bases). Looked up from germline, CDR1 is MNHNY and CDR2 is SVGAGI (reference sequence). Trimming shortened V by 2 bases and J by 6 bases, and 14 bases separated the two germline ends. The CDR3 covers 15 residues. The DNA of the CDR3 is TGTGCCAGCAGTTACGAGCGGGACAGGCTCAATGAGCAGTTCTTC. It encodes CASSYERDRLNEQFF.

CDR3: CASSLARRIYGYTF. CDR3 nucleotide sequence: TGTGCCAGCAGCTTAGCCCGGAGAATCTATGGCTACACCTTC. This sequence joins TRBV7-2 and TRBJ1-2; D remains unclear. This CDR3 contains 14 residues. Germline CDR1 is SGHTA and CDR2 is FQGNSA. Trimming removed 0 bases from V and 4 bases from J, with 9 bases in between.